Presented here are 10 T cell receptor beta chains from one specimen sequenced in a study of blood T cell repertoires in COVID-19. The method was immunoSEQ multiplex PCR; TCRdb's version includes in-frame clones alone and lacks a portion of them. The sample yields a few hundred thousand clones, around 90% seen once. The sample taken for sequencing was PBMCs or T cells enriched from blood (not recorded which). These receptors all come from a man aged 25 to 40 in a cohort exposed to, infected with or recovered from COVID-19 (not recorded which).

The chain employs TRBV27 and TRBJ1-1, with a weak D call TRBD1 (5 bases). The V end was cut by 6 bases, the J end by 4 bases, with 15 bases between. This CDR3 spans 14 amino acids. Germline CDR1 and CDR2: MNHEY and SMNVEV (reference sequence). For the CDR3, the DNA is TGTGCCAGCAGCTCCCGCGGGGGGGTCACTGAAGCTTTCTTT. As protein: CASSSRGGVTEAFF.

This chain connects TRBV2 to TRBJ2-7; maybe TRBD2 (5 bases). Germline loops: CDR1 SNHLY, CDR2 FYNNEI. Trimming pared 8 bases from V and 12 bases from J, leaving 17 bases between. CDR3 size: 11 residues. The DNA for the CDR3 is TGTGCCAGCCGGGTTGGGCCAGAGGGGTACTTC. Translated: CASRVGPEGYF.

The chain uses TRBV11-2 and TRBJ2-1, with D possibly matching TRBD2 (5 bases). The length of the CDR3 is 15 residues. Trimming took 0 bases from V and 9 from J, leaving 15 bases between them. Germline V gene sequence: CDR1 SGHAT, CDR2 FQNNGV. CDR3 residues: CASSLDPPRGGEQFF. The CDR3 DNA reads TGTGCCAGCAGCTTAGATCCGCCCCGGGGTGGTGAGCAGTTCTTC.

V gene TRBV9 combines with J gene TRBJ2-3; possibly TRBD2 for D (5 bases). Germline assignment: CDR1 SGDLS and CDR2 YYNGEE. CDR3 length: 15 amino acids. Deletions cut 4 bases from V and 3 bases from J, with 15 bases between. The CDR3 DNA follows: TGTGCCAGCAGCCCCGAGGGTCCAAAAACAGATACGCAGTATTTT. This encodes CASSPEGPKTDTQYF.

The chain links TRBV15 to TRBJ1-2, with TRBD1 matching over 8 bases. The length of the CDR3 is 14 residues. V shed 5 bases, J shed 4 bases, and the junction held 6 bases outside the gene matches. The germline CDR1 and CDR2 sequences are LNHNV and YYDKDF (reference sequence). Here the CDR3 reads CATSPRQGLYGYTF. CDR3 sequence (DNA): TGTGCCACCAGCCCACGACAGGGGCTCTATGGCTACACCTTC.

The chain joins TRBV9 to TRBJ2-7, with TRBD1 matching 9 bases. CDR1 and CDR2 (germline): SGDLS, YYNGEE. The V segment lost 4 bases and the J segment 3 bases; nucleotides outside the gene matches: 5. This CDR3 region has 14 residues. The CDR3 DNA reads TGTGCCAGCAGCCTTCAGGACAGGGGCTACGAGCAGTACTTC. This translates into CASSLQDRGYEQYF.

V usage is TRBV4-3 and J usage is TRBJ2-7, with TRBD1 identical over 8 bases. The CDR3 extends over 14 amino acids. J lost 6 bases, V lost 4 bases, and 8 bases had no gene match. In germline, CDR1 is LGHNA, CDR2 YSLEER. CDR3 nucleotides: TGCGCCAGCAGCCCAAGTACCGGGACAGGCGAGCAGTACTTC. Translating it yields CASSPSTGTGEQYF.

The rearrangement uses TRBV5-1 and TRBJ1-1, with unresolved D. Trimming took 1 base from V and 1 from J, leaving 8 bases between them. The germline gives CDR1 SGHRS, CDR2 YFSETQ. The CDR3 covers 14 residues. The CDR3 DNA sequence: TGCGCCAGCAGCTTGCTTTTGAGGAACACTGAAGCTTTCTTT. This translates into CASSLLLRNTEAFF. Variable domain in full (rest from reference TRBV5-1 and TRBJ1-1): KAGVTQTPRYLIKTRGQQVTLSCSPISGHRSVSWYQQTPGQGLQFLFEYFSETQRNKGNFPGRFSGRQFSNSRSEMNVSTLELGDSALYLCASSLLLRNTEAFFGQGTRLTVV.

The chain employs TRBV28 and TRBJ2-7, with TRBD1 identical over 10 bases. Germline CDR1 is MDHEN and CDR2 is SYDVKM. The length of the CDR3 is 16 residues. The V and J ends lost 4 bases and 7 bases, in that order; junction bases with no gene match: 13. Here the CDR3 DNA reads TGTGCCAGCAGTTCACCCTTTGAGGGACAGGGGAGGGAGCAGTACTTC. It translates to CASSSPFEGQGREQYF.

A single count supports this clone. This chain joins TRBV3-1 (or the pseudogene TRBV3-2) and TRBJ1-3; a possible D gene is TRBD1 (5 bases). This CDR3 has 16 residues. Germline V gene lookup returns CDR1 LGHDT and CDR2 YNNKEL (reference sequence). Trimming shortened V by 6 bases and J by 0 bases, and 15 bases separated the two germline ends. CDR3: CASSFDTGPSGNTIYF. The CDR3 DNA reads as TGTGCCAGCAGTTTCGATACAGGTCCCTCTGGAAACACCATATATTTT.